This T cell receptor (beta chain) was captured in a study of persistence of HIV-infected CD4 T cells. Study outcomes and limitations: Degenerate expanded CDR3beta sequences were enriched among CMV- and Gag-responding cells. Compared with CD3/CD28-stimulated cells, CMV- and Gag-responding cells showed lower TCRbeta richness.

Turning to this clone: Its antigen is as yet unknown.

Germline V gene sequence: CDR1 MDHEN, CDR2 SYDVKM. V lost 4 bases and J lost 5, with 20 bases in between. The CDR3 is 16 residues long. Anti-CD3/anti-CD28 beads served as a nonspecific positive control stimulus. CD4+ T cells upregulating both CD40 ligand and CD69 were sorted as responding cells. The immunoSEQ assay was version 4, run in survey mode. TCRdb keeps only in-frame clones here, not all; method: immunoSEQ multiplex PCR. This table holds over 35,000 clones, roughly 90% found once. The chain joins TRBV28 to TRBJ1-2; D remains unclear. The sequence derives from an adult man with HIV who was CMV-seropositive. The sequencing used CD4+ T cells sorted from PBMCs after approximately 19-hour stimulation, collected from a patient who received antiretroviral therapy. The CDR3 is CASSSYRTFNTYGYTF. The CDR3 nucleotides are TGTGCCAGCAGTTCTTACCGGACCTTCAACACTTATGGCTACACCTTC.